A selection of T cell receptor beta chains follows, all from one sample in a study of blood T cell repertoires in COVID-19. Repertoires were generated with immunoSEQ multiplex PCR, while TCRdb's copy carries only in-frame clones and drops some. The repertoire holds around 200,000 clones, with 80% to 90% as singletons. The sequenced sample was peripheral blood. Receptors were obtained from a woman aged 80 or over with acute or convalescent COVID-19. Both conserved end residues are part of each CDR3. Each record gives: CDR3 protein, CDR3 length, J gene, V gene.

CASRRNGQALTNTEAFF | 17 | TRBJ1-1 | TRBV23-1
CASSFSSGTGTDTQYF | 16 | TRBJ2-3 | TRBV7-9
CASTEGQLYGYTF | 13 | TRBJ1-2 | TRBV19
CASSLLQGLNTEAFF | 15 | TRBJ1-1 | TRBV28
CASSIERSGTQYF | 13 | TRBJ2-5 | TRBV6-5
CASSLMRTGEGEQYF | 15 | TRBJ2-7 | TRBV7-8
CASSPGNTGELFF | 13 | TRBJ2-2 | TRBV12-3/TRBV12-4
CARILSRTGRYEQYF | 15 | TRBJ2-7 | TRBV7-5
CAWRRDSNQPQHF | 13 | TRBJ1-5 | TRBV30
CASKQGIEKLFF | 12 | TRBJ1-4 | TRBV28
CASSPKGTGFPTGNQPQHF | 19 | TRBJ1-5 | TRBV27
CASSDQGAPLTGELFF | 16 | TRBJ2-2 | TRBV6-2/TRBV6-3
CASSLGGQFYSSGNTIYF | 18 | TRBJ1-3 | TRBV5-8
CASLPRREGSSSQFF | 15 | TRBJ2-1 | TRBV23-1
CASSLDRREDRGQAGELFF | 19 | TRBJ2-2 | TRBV11-2
CASRGPYNSPLHF | 13 | TRBJ1-6 | TRBV11-2
CASSPSRNPNTEAFF | 15 | TRBJ1-1 | TRBV18
CASSPGVGSEFKTGELFF | 18 | TRBJ2-2 | TRBV9
CASSLRTGAQGEKLFF | 16 | TRBJ1-4 | TRBV18
CASSITSGTALYNEQFF | 17 | TRBJ2-1 | TRBV27
CASRSRGGNTEAFF | 14 | TRBJ1-1 | TRBV7-2
CASSLGLAGGPNTGELFF | 18 | TRBJ2-2 | TRBV5-4
CASSTGQGVNSPLHF | 15 | TRBJ1-6 | TRBV19
CASRRGEGLSYEQYF | 15 | TRBJ2-7 | TRBV6-5
CASSSGGSEQYF | 12 | TRBJ2-7 | TRBV28
CASSQPQEVAKNIQYF | 16 | TRBJ2-4 | TRBV4-2
CATSDLPSGELAAQYF | 16 | TRBJ2-3 | TRBV24-1
CASSGQGPGTEAFF | 14 | TRBJ1-1 | TRBV7-2
CATSPLAGGKYEQYF | 15 | TRBJ2-7 | TRBV5-5
CASSLALPTDTQYF | 14 | TRBJ2-3 | TRBV7-9
CASSLSPAYGYTF | 13 | TRBJ1-2 | TRBV27
CASSSLRDGYTF | 12 | TRBJ1-2 | TRBV12-3/TRBV12-4